The rows below give T cell receptor beta chains drawn from one sample of a study of regulatory T cells in long-lasting Graves disease. TCRdb re-called the multiplex PCR reads with MiXCR, one entry per CDR3 protein. Altogether about 300,000 distinct CDR3 sequences are present, roughly a fifth being singletons, with the ten largest covering roughly 50%. This sample comprised peripheral blood mononuclear cells (PBMCs), obtained when the disease was refractory, from a patient treated with antithyroid drugs. The receptors come from a female donor with Graves disease. The CDR3 runs from the conserved cysteine through the conserved F or W. The D gene is left open where the match is weak. Some rows have no size entry. The others give once, few or many, or a class for an expanded clone.

v_gene	abundance	d_gene	len	j_gene	CDR3nt	CDR3aa
TRBV11-3	many	-	18	TRBJ1-5	TGTGCCAGCACCTATTTCATCGGACAGACAGATAGCAATCAGCCCCAGCATTTT	CASTYFIGQTDSNQPQHF
TRBV28	-	TRBD2	15	TRBJ2-1	TGTGCCAGCAGTAGAGCGGGAGTCTCCTACAATGAGCAGTTCTTC	CASSRAGVSYNEQFF
TRBV28	few	TRBD1	16	TRBJ1-5	TGTGCCAGCGGCCCAGGCGGACAGGGGGAAAATCAGCCCCAGCATTTT	CASGPGGQGENQPQHF
TRBV28	many	-	15	TRBJ1-6	TGTGCCAGCAGTCCCCCGACGGGAAATAATTCACCCCTCCACTTT	CASSPPTGNNSPLHF
TRBV13	few	TRBD1	15	TRBJ2-7	TGTGCCAGCAGCCAGGGGCAGGGGGTCTCCTACGAGCAGTACTTC	CASSQGQGVSYEQYF
TRBV15	-	-	15	TRBJ2-1	TGTGCCACCAGCAGAGACCCGGGACCTCGAGATGAGCAGTTCTTC	CATSRDPGPRDEQFF
TRBV12-3/TRBV12-4	many	TRBD1	17	TRBJ2-2	TGTGCCAGCAGTCTACGGACAGGCGGCTATGGCACCGGGGAGCTGTTTTTT	CASSLRTGGYGTGELFF
TRBV20-1	-	-	12	TRBJ1-2	TGCTGCCCGGGGGAGGGCGCAGGTGGCTACACCTTC	CCPGEGAGGYTF
TRBV7-9	few	-	14	TRBJ1-5	TGTGCCAGCAGCCCCACGGACGATTATCAGCCCCAGCATTTT	CASSPTDDYQPQHF
TRBV14	few	TRBD1	14	TRBJ2-7	TGTGCCAGCAGCCAACTGACAGGGTCATACGAGCAGTACTTC	CASSQLTGSYEQYF
TRBV28	many	-	15	TRBJ1-6	TGTGCCAGCAGTTTAGGGGTGGGGGTAGCGTCACCCCTCCACTTT	CASSLGVGVASPLHF
TRBV7-2	-	-	14	TRBJ2-3	TGTGCCAGCAGCTTAGTCGGAGACACAGATACGCAGTATTTT	CASSLVGDTDTQYF
TRBV7-2	-	TRBD1	13	TRBJ2-7	TGTGCCAGCAGCTCCCTTACAGGGGCCGAGCAGTACTTC	CASSSLTGAEQYF
TRBV4-1	few	-	14	TRBJ2-4	TGCGCCAGCAGCCAAGAGCCCGCCAAAAACATTCAGTACTTC	CASSQEPAKNIQYF
TRBV20-1	many	TRBD2	13	TRBJ2-7	TGCAGTGCTAGGCCCCTTGGGACTAGCGAGCAGTACTTC	CSARPLGTSEQYF
TRBV6-2/TRBV6-3	-	TRBD2	14	TRBJ2-3	TGTGCCAGCACCGGACTAGCGGGGGTAGATACGCAGTATTTT	CASTGLAGVDTQYF
TRBV19	-	-	15	TRBJ1-2	TGTGCCAGTAGTATCCACCGTGAGGGACCCTATGGCTACACCTTC	CASSIHREGPYGYTF
TRBV20-1	many	TRBD2	15	TRBJ2-5	TGCAGTGCTAGCCGTCCGGGGAGGGATGGGGAGACCCAGTACTTC	CSASRPGRDGETQYF
TRBV7-2	many	-	13	TRBJ1-2	TGTGCCAGCAGCCCACAGGGTACCTATGGCTACACCTTC	CASSPQGTYGYTF
TRBV6-2/TRBV6-3	few	-	15	TRBJ1-1	TGTGCCAGCAGTTACACCCTCCGGGGAGCTGATGAAGCTTTCTTT	CASSYTLRGADEAFF
TRBV28	many	-	17	TRBJ2-2	TGTGCCAGCAGTCGACACACCGAACGGGACGGCACCGGGGAGCTGTTTTTT	CASSRHTERDGTGELFF
TRBV7-2	many	-	15	TRBJ1-1	TGTGCCAGCAGCTTAGCAAGGCTAGGAAACACTGAAGCTTTCTTT	CASSLARLGNTEAFF
TRBV6-5	many	-	14	TRBJ1-4	TGTGCCAGCAGTTGGTCTGGCTCGGATGAAAAACTGTTTTTT	CASSWSGSDEKLFF
TRBV2	many	-	12	TRBJ2-7	TGTGCCAGCCACGGGAGTCTAGGGGAGCAGTACTTC	CASHGSLGEQYF
TRBV6-5	-	-	14	TRBJ2-2	TGTGCCAGCAGTTACTCAGGACAGACCGGGGAGCTGTTTTTT	CASSYSGQTGELFF
TRBV28	many	TRBD2	14	TRBJ2-7	TGTGCCAGCAGTACCACTAGCGGGAGTTACGAGCAGTACTTC	CASSTTSGSYEQYF
TRBV28	many	-	13	TRBJ2-7	TGTGCCAGCAGCCACGCAGGGAGCTACGAGCAGTACTTC	CASSHAGSYEQYF